The T cell receptor (beta chain) described here comes from a study of T-cell memory formation after mild COVID-19. Across the whole study: Among the donors, TCR clusters were largely specific to each donor.

This clonotype was picked up one time. CDR3 length: 13 residues. Germline loops: CDR1 SGHKS, CDR2 YYEKEE (reference sequence). Deletions cut 6 bases from V and 12 bases from J, with 18 bases between. UMIs and sample barcodes were carried by the TCR alpha and TCR beta cDNA libraries that 5'RACE produced using constant-segment primers. TCRdb re-called the 5' RACE reads with MiXCR, one entry per CDR3 protein. This repertoire shows about 340,000 distinct CDR3 sequences, roughly 13% found once; its top ten account for about a fifth. This clonotype was obtained from a young man who had mild COVID-19 (a few samples of this study predate the infection). Cell type and time point are not known. The genes are TRBV5-5 and TRBJ1-4, with D tentatively TRBD1 (5 bases). Sequenced: PBMCs or a T cell subset sorted from them (not recorded which). The DNA for the CDR3 is TGTGCCAGCAACCCGGGTGGGGGATCGGAACTGTTTTTT. Translated, it gives CASNPGGGSELFF.